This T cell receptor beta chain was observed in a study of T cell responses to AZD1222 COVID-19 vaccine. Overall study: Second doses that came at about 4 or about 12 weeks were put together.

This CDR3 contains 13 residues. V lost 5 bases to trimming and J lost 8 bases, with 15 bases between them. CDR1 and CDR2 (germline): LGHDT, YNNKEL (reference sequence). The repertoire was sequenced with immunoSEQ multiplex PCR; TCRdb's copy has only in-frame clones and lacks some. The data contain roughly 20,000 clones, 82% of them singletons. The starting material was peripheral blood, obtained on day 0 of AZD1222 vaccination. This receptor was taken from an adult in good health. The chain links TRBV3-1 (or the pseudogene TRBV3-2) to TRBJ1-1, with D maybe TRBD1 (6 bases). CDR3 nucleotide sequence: TGTGCCAGCAGCTTAGACTTAACAGGGGAAGCTTTCTTT. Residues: CASSLDLTGEAFF.